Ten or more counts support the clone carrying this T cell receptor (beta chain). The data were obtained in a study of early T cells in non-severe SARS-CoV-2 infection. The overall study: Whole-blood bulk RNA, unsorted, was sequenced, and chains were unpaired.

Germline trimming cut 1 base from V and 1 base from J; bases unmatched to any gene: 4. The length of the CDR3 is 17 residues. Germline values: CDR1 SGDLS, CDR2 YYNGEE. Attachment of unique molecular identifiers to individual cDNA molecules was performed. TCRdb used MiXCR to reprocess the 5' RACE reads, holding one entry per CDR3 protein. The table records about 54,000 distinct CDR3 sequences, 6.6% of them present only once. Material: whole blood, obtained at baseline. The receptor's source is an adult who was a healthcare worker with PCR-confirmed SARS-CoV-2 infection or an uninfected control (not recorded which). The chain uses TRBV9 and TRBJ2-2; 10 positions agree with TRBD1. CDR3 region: CASSVTRDRGNTGELFF. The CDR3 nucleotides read TGTGCCAGCAGCGTAACCCGGGACAGGGGGAACACCGGGGAGCTGTTTTTT.